The 24 T cell receptor beta chains below come from one sample, sequenced in a study of identical twins. TCRdb reprocessed the 5' RACE reads with MiXCR, giving one entry per CDR3 protein. The data contain fewer than 450,000 distinct CDR3 sequences, roughly 9% of them seen just once; the ten biggest clones take up approximately 9.3%. Input material: naive T cells sorted from blood. The receptors shown here come from a woman between 50 and 59 years old in good health.

This clonotype was seen ten or more times. The V call is TRBV12-3 or TRBV12-4, the J call TRBJ1-5; a possible D gene is TRBD1 (5 bases). The V end lost 6 bases, the J end lost 4 bases, and 13 bases lay between the germline ends. This CDR3 has 14 residues. The CDR3 loop reads CASSLLGGNQPQHF. Here the CDR3 DNA reads TGTGCCAGCAGCTTGCTGGGGGGTAATCAGCCCCAGCATTTT.

This clonotype was seen at least ten times. V gene TRBV5-1 combines with J gene TRBJ1-1; a possible D gene is TRBD1 (5 bases). V dropped 0 bases and J dropped 1 base, with 7 bases sitting between them. CDR3 size: 14 residues. CDR1 and CDR2 (germline): SGHRS, YFSETQ. The CDR3 DNA follows: TGCGCCAGCAGCTTGGCGGGGGGGAACACTGAAGCTTTCTTT. Its translation: CASSLAGGNTEAFF.

The V call is TRBV5-1, the J call TRBJ2-1, with TRBD2 matching over 7 bases. Germline V gene lookup returns CDR1 SGHRS and CDR2 YFSETQ. This CDR3 is built from 15 residues. With V trimmed by 2 bases and J by 7 bases, 9 bases remained unmatched. CDR3 in DNA: TGCGCCAGCAGCTTCGCGGGAGACTTAGGGAATGAGCAGTTCTTC. This translates into CASSFAGDLGNEQFF. The variable domain in full, completed from reference TRBV5-1 and TRBJ2-1, reads KAGVTQTPRYLIKTRGQQVTLSCSPISGHRSVSWYQQTPGQGLQFLFEYFSETQRNKGNFPGRFSGRQFSNSRSEMNVSTLELGDSALYLCASSFAGDLGNEQFFGPGTRLTVL.

This clonotype was observed a few times. The chain has TRBV5-1 and TRBJ2-7; D remains unclear. Germline assignment: CDR1 SGHRS and CDR2 YFSETQ. This CDR3 region has 14 residues. Trimming cost V 0 bases and J 2 bases, with 9 bases left between them. The CDR3 sequence: CASSLGVLPYEQYF. CDR3 in DNA: TGCGCCAGCAGCTTGGGGGTACTTCCCTACGAGCAGTACTTC.

Notes on this clonotype: One end of the junction fails to match germline, which may point to a read error. The CDR3 DNA sequence: TGTGCCAGCAGGGTACAGGGGGACACCCGGGAGCTGTTTTTT. Translation gives CASRVQGDTRELFF. This chain links TRBV6-5 with TRBJ2-2; TRBD1 matches 8 bases. CDR1 and CDR2 from the germline V gene are MNHEY and SVGAGI. This CDR3 has 14 residues.

This clonotype was seen a few times. The chain has TRBV5-1 and TRBJ2-1; unclear D gene. CDR1 and CDR2 from the germline V gene are SGHRS and YFSETQ. Trimming left V 1 base short and J 10 bases short, with 9 bases between. The CDR3 spans 12 residues. CDR3 in DNA: TGCGCCAGCAGCTTGTTGCCCACCGAGCAGTTCTTC. Protein sequence: CASSLLPTEQFF.

This clonotype was seen a handful of times. The CDR3 reads CASSLFRDFSYEQYF. DNA of the CDR3: TGTGCCAGCAGCTTATTCCGGGACTTTTCCTACGAGCAGTACTTC. V usage is TRBV11-2 and J usage is TRBJ2-7; perhaps TRBD2 as D (6 bases). From germline, CDR1 is SGHAT and CDR2 FQNNGV. The V and J ends lost 2 bases and 1 base respectively, with 12 bases between them. The CDR3 is 15 residues long.

This clonotype has a count of ten or more. The chain uses TRBV25-1 and TRBJ2-1; D remains unclear. Germline V gene lookup returns CDR1 MGHDK and CDR2 SYGVNS. There are 14 residues in the CDR3. V lost 4 bases and J lost 10, with 17 bases in between. CDR3 nucleotide sequence: TGTGCCAGCAGTGTGGGTCTCCCTGATGGGGAGCAGTTCTTC. It encodes CASSVGLPDGEQFF.

This clonotype has ten or more counts. CDR3 in DNA: TGTGCCAGCAGCTTAGGGGTAGGGGTGGCTGAAAAACTGTTTTTT. This gives the protein CASSLGVGVAEKLFF. The chain has TRBV7-2 and TRBJ1-4; a weak D match, TRBD1 (5 bases). The CDR3 loop spans 15 amino acids. V was cut by 1 base and J by 7 bases, with 13 bases left in between. In germline, CDR1 is SGHTA, CDR2 FQGNSA. Looking up the rest from reference TRBV7-2 and TRBJ1-4 gives the full variable domain: GAGVSQSPSNKVTEKGKDVELRCDPISGHTALYWYRQSLGQGLEFLIYFQGNSAPDKSGLPSDRFSAERTGGSVSTLTIQRTQQEDSAVYLCASSLGVGVAEKLFFGSGTQLSVL.

The rearrangement joins TRBV11-3 to TRBJ2-2; D is perhaps TRBD1 or TRBD2 (5 bases each). Germline CDR1 and CDR2: SGHNT and YENEEA. The ends were cut back, 1 base at V and 1 base at J, with 10 bases in the middle. The CDR3 has 16 residues. CDR3 residues: CASSLVWGLNTGELFF. The CDR3 region has the DNA TGTGCCAGCAGCTTAGTTTGGGGGTTGAACACCGGGGAGCTGTTTTTT.

In this sample, this clonotype turned up a few times. The chain couples TRBV19 to TRBJ1-1, with D hard to call. Germline CDR1 reads LNHDA; CDR2 reads SQIVND (reference sequence). The CDR3 length is 14 residues. Trimming left V 8 bases short and J 1 base short, with 14 bases between. The CDR3 loop reads CASLVLGANTEAFF. In DNA, the CDR3 is TGTGCCAGTCTTGTCCTTGGTGCGAACACTGAAGCTTTCTTT.

This sequence joins TRBV11-2 and TRBJ1-1; possible D gene TRBD1, 6 bases. Germline V gene sequence: CDR1 SGHAT, CDR2 FQNNGV. The V and J ends lost 3 bases and 8 bases respectively, with 10 bases between them. CDR3 length equals 12 residues. The CDR3 is CASSFGGPEAFF. The DNA for the CDR3 is TGTGCCAGCAGCTTCGGGGGGCCGGAAGCTTTCTTT. The full variable domain, with the rest looked up from reference TRBV11-2 and TRBJ1-1, is EAGVAQSPRYKIIEKRQSVAFWCNPISGHATLYWYQQILGQGPKLLIQFQNNGVVDDSQLPKDRFSAERLKGVDSTLKIQPAKLEDSAVYLCASSFGGPEAFFGQGTRLTVV.

This clonotype has just a few counts. The rearrangement links TRBV4-1 to TRBJ2-1; 8 positions match TRBD2. CDR3 length: 15 residues. The germline gives CDR1 MGHRA, CDR2 YSYEKL. Unmatched junction bases numbered 10, after V lost 0 bases and J lost 12 bases. The CDR3: CASSQESGRHSWQFF. The CDR3 region has the DNA TGCGCCAGCAGCCAAGAAAGCGGGAGACACAGTTGGCAGTTCTTC.

This clonotype appeared many times. The chain employs TRBV7-2 and TRBJ1-1; D is undetermined. Germline V gene lookup returns CDR1 SGHTA and CDR2 FQGNSA. V was pared by 4 bases and J by 1 base, with 7 bases between. This CDR3 has 13 amino acids. The CDR3 loop reads CASSSSENTEAFF. CDR3 nucleotide sequence: TGTGCCAGCAGCTCCTCAGAGAACACTGAAGCTTTCTTT.

This clonotype was observed a handful of times. This sequence joins TRBV4-1 and TRBJ2-5, with 10 positions matching TRBD1. Trimming took 3 bases from V and 5 from J; bases not matched to a gene: 6. The CDR3 totals 15 residues. Germline CDR1 MGHRA, CDR2 YSYEKL. CDR3 nucleotides: TGCGCCAGCAGCCAGCTGACAGGGGGCGTGGAGACCCAGTACTTC. This sequence encodes CASSQLTGGVETQYF.

This chain uses TRBV4-2 with TRBJ2-2; no firm D call. CDR3 length equals 14 residues. Trimming cost V 1 base and J 6 bases, with 9 bases left between them. Germline V gives CDR1 LGHNA, CDR2 YNFKEQ. DNA of the CDR3: TGTGCCAGCAGCCAAGCTGGCAGCTCCGGGGAGCTGTTTTTT. Translating gives CASSQAGSSGELFF.

For the CDR3, the DNA is TGTGCCAGCTCACCTATTGGACAGTCGAACACCGGGGAGCTGTTTTTT. Amino acid sequence: CASSPIGQSNTGELFF. The chain is built from TRBV18 and TRBJ2-2; the D gene is possibly TRBD1 (6 bases). Germline CDR1 is KGHSH and CDR2 is LQKENI. The CDR3 spans 16 residues. Trimming stripped 3 bases from V and 0 bases from J, with 11 bases between.

This clonotype was seen a few times. The chain uses TRBV5-1 and TRBJ2-2; TRBD1 matches 7 bases. There are 15 residues in the CDR3. V shed 6 bases and J 4 bases; nucleotides not matched to a gene: 9. Germline V gene data show CDR1 as SGHRS and CDR2 as YFSETQ. The CDR3, as DNA: TGCGCCAGCACGTCACAGGGGCTTGGCACCGGGGAGCTGTTTTTT. This encodes CASTSQGLGTGELFF.

This clonotype has more than one count but fewer than ten. The chain recombines TRBV20-1 with TRBJ2-7, with unresolved D. Trimming took 6 bases from V and 0 from J, leaving 12 bases between them. The germline V gene has CDR1 DFQATT and CDR2 SNEGSKA (reference sequence). The CDR3 extends over 13 amino acids. The CDR3, as DNA: TGCAGTGCCCACGCCGGCGGCTCCTACGAGCAGTACTTC. As protein: CSAHAGGSYEQYF.

CDR3 amino acids: CASTRSGSGELFF. The CDR3 bases are TGTGCCAGCACCCGTAGCGGGAGCGGGGAGCTGTTTTTT. J is TRBJ2-2 and V is TRBV12-3 or TRBV12-4, with 9 positions matching TRBD2. CDR3 size: 13 residues. V was pared by 7 bases and J by 7 bases, with 4 bases of the junction left unmatched.

This clonotype was seen a few times. The chain uses TRBV12-3 or TRBV12-4 and TRBJ2-1, with TRBD2 identical over 11 bases. This CDR3 is built from 16 residues. Losses at the gene ends were 3 bases for V and 7 bases for J; bases not matched to a gene: 8. CDR3 residues: CASSFPGLAGGNEQFF. DNA for the CDR3: TGTGCCAGCAGTTTCCCAGGACTAGCGGGTGGGAATGAGCAGTTCTTC.

This clonotype showed up many times. The rearrangement uses TRBV10-3 and TRBJ1-2; D is unclear. CDR1 and CDR2 (germline): ENHRY, SYGVKD. This CDR3 contains 12 residues. V was pared by 8 bases and J by 2 bases, with 9 bases between. This CDR3 reads CAISVANYGYTF. In DNA, the CDR3 is TGTGCCATCTCAGTCGCCAACTATGGCTACACCTTC.

This clonotype has a handful of counts. The J gene is TRBJ2-3, the V gene TRBV24-1; D might be TRBD1 or TRBD2, each matching 5 bases. The ends were cut back, 3 bases at V and 12 bases at J, with 18 bases in the middle. Germline values: CDR1 KGHDR, CDR2 SFDVKD. The CDR3 runs to 14 residues. CDR3 DNA: TGTGCCACCAGTGATCCGGAGGTAGGGGAGCCCCAGTATTTT. This translates into CATSDPEVGEPQYF.

There are many counts of this clonotype. The chain has TRBV2 and TRBJ2-1, with D perhaps TRBD1 or TRBD2 (5 bases each). CDR1 and CDR2 (germline): SNHLY, FYNNEI. V gave up 10 bases and J gave up 7 bases, with 26 bases separating them. The CDR3 is made up of 16 amino acids. The CDR3 nucleotides read TGTGCCACCCAGGGCGAACGGGATCTGAGAACTAATGAGCAGTTCTTC. It is translated as CATQGERDLRTNEQFF.